A single sample gave rise to the 12 T cell receptor beta chains below, sequenced in a study of blood T cell repertoires in COVID-19. Some clones are missing from TCRdb's copy, which holds only in-frame ones; the method was immunoSEQ multiplex PCR. The data contain about 300,000 clones, roughly 91% of them singletons. Sequenced: peripheral blood. The receptors were gathered from a woman aged 30 to 39 with COVID-19, enrolled during active disease.

The CDR3 nucleotides read TGTGCCAGCAGTGGCAGGGGGCTTAGTGAAGCTTTCTTT. This gives the protein CASSGRGLSEAFF. This chain uses TRBV7-9 with TRBJ1-1; 8 bases match TRBD1. From germline, CDR1 is SEHNR and CDR2 FQNEAQ (reference sequence). Germline trimming cut 6 bases from V and 7 bases from J; bases unmatched to any gene: 7. The CDR3 runs to 13 residues.

This clone was counted only a few times. The chain joins TRBV27 to TRBJ1-1; TRBD1 matches at 7 bases. V shed 4 bases and J 3 bases; nucleotides not matched to a gene: 17. Germline assignment: CDR1 MNHEY and CDR2 SMNVEV (reference sequence). The CDR3 runs to 18 residues. The CDR3 spells CASSSSPPGGPLDTEAFF. In nucleotides, the CDR3 is TGTGCCAGCAGTTCATCCCCCCCAGGGGGTCCGTTGGACACTGAAGCTTTCTTT.

V gene TRBV18 combines with J gene TRBJ1-2, with D possibly being TRBD1 (5 bases). The CDR3 length is 15 residues. Trimming stripped 2 bases from V and 3 bases from J, with 13 bases between. Germline-derived CDR1 and CDR2 are KGHSH and LQKENI. CDR3 region: CASSPGARRDYGYTF. Here the CDR3 DNA reads TGTGCCAGCTCACCAGGGGCGCGTCGGGACTATGGCTACACCTTC.

This chain joins TRBV6-6 and TRBJ1-5; D remains ambiguous. With 4 bases removed from V and 0 bases from J, the gap between germline ends came to 13 bases. Germline CDR1 and CDR2: MNHNY and SVGAGI (reference sequence). This CDR3 is built from 16 residues. The CDR3 DNA sequence: TGTGCCAGCAGTTCAATGCCGACAAATAGCAATCAGCCCCAGCATTTT. The encoded protein is CASSSMPTNSNQPQHF.

J is TRBJ1-4 and V is TRBV6-5, with D hard to call. V was clipped by 0 bases and J by 3 bases, with 8 bases between them. This CDR3 has 15 amino acids. CDR1 MNHEY and CDR2 SVGAGI come from the germline V gene. The CDR3 reads CASSYSTRSNEKLFF. CDR3 bases: TGTGCCAGCAGTTACTCGACGCGGTCTAATGAAAAACTGTTTTTT.

The rearrangement uses TRBV19 and TRBJ1-5, with D hard to call. Germline V gene data show CDR1 as LNHDA and CDR2 as SQIVND (reference sequence). Trimming removed 5 bases at V and 5 bases at J, with 10 bases between. The CDR3 runs to 13 residues. The CDR3 coding sequence is TGTGCCAGTAGTGCGGATATGCATCAGCCCCAGCATTTT. Its protein product is CASSADMHQPQHF.

This chain joins TRBV10-3 and TRBJ2-7; 9 nucleotides match TRBD2. With 7 bases clipped from V and 4 bases from J, the junction kept 5 bases outside the gene matches. Germline V gene lookup returns CDR1 ENHRY and CDR2 SYGVKD. The CDR3 totals 13 residues. The CDR3: CAIKPAGGYEQYV. CDR3 DNA sequence: TGTGCCATCAAACCAGCGGGGGGTTACGAGCAGTACGTC.

The gene calls are TRBV5-6 and TRBJ1-1, with a possible D match to TRBD1 (5 bases). The CDR3 consists of 15 residues. Germline CDR1 is SGHDT and CDR2 is YYEEEE. V was trimmed by 0 bases and J by 1 base, leaving 10 bases between them. CDR3 amino acids: CASSLAGQGNTEAFF. The CDR3 region has the DNA TGTGCCAGCAGCTTGGCAGGGCAGGGGAACACTGAAGCTTTCTTT. Variable domain in full (rest from reference TRBV5-6 and TRBJ1-1): DAGVTQSPTHLIKTRGQQVTLRCSPKSGHDTVSWYQQALGQGPQFIFQYYEEEERQRGNFPDRFSGHQFPNYSSELNVNALLLGDSALYLCASSLAGQGNTEAFFGQGTRLTVV.

This chain joins TRBV1 and TRBJ2-3; TRBD2 is the table's D call and was not checked against the DNA. TRBV1 is described as a pseudogene. The CDR3 contains 18 residues. This chain's CDR3 is CTSSHPLAGGTSTDTQYF. DNA for the CDR3: TGCACCAGCAGCCACCCACTAGCGGGGGGTACTAGCACAGATACGCAGTATTTT.

The rearrangement links TRBV15 to TRBJ1-4, with a weak D call TRBD1 (6 bases). Trimming took off 2 bases at V and 7 bases at J, with 17 bases between the two ends. The length of the CDR3 is 16 residues. Germline loops: CDR1 LNHNV, CDR2 YYDKDF (reference sequence). The CDR3 region is CATSRLPGRGSEKLFF. The CDR3 region has the DNA TGTGCCACCAGCAGACTCCCGGGGAGGGGGTCTGAAAAACTGTTTTTT.

The V gene is TRBV9, the J gene TRBJ2-5; D is unclear. Germline-derived CDR1 and CDR2 are SGDLS and YYNGEE. Deletions cut 0 bases from V and 1 base from J, with 10 bases between. The CDR3 loop spans 15 amino acids. CDR3 bases: TGTGCCAGCAGCGTAGCCCCTACGAGCCAAGAGACCCAGTACTTC. Residues: CASSVAPTSQETQYF.

This chain links TRBV24-1 with TRBJ2-3; 10 bases line up with TRBD1. Looked up from germline, CDR1 is KGHDR and CDR2 is SFDVKD. The V gene end was trimmed by 0 bases and the J gene end by 5 bases; junction bases not matched to a gene: 7. This CDR3 spans 17 amino acids. CDR3 amino acids: CATSDLQGQGNRDTQYF. CDR3 nucleotides: TGTGCCACCAGTGATTTGCAGGGACAGGGGAATCGAGATACGCAGTATTTT.